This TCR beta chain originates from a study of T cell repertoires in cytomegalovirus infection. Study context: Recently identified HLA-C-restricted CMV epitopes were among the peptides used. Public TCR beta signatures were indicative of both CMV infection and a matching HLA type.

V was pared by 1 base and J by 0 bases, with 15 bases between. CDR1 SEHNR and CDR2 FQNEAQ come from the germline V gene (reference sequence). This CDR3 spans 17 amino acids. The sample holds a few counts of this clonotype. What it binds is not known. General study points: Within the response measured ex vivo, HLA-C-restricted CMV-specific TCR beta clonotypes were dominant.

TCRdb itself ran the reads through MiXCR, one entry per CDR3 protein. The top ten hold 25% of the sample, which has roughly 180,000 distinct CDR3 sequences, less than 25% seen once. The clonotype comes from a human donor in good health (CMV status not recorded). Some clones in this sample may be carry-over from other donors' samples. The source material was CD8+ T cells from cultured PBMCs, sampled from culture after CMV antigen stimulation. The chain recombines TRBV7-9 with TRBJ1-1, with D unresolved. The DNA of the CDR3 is TGTGCCAGCAGCTTAGTACCAGGCCCTTACATGAACACTGAAGCTTTCTTT. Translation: CASSLVPGPYMNTEAFF.